A single T cell receptor beta chain is shown here with its context. Its antigen remains unidentified. Points from the study as a whole: In terms of TCR gene usage, tumor memory CD4+ T cells clustered together with blood and lymph node memory CD4+ cells, as well as with lymph node naive CD4+ cells. The larger cohort examined one V-J beta rearrangement, not whole repertoires.

Cells sorted as Tregs were CD4+, CD25+ and CD127-/low. After constant-region reverse-primer amplification, full-length variable regions underwent semi-nested PCR with Nested Universal Primer A. A single record per CDR3 protein comes from TCRdb applying MiXCR to the 5' RACE reads. The sample contains 30,000 or so distinct CDR3 sequences, 25% to 30% of which appear only once. Trimming shortened V by 0 bases and J by 0 bases, and 7 bases separated the two germline ends. The CDR3 is 15 amino acids. Germline V gene sequence: CDR1 MNHEY, CDR2 SVGAGI. The chain recombines TRBV6-5 with TRBJ2-3, with no clear D. This TCR was recovered from a female donor with breast cancer. The sequencing sample was made of tumor-infiltrating Tregs sorted from the breast tumor. The CDR3 sequence: CASSYSATSTDTQYF. CDR3 sequence (DNA): TGTGCCAGCAGTTACTCTGCGACTAGCACAGATACGCAGTATTTT.